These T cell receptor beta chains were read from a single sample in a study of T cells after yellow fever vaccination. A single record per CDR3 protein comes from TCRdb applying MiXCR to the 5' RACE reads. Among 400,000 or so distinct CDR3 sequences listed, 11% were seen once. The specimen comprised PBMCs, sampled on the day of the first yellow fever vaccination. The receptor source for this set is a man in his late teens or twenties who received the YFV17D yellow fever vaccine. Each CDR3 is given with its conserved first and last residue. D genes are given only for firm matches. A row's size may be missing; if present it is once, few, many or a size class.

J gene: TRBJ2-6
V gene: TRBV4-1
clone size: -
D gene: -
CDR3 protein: CASSQDTYSGANVLTF
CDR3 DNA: TGCGCCAGCAGCCAAGATACCTACTCTGGGGCCAACGTCCTGACTTTC

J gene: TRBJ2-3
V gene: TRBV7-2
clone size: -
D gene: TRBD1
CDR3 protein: CASSFAYPRDRTKDTQYF
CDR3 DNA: TGTGCCAGCAGCTTTGCTTACCCCCGGGACAGAACCAAGGATACGCAGTATTTT

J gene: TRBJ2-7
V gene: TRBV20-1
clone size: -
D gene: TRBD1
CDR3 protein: CSASGTGWEQYF
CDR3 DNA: TGCAGTGCTAGCGGGACAGGGTGGGAGCAGTACTTC

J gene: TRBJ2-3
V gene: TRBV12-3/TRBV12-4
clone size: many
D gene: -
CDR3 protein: CASTLEGGGRRYF
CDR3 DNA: TGTGCCAGCACCCTAGAAGGGGGGGGTCGGAGGTATTTT

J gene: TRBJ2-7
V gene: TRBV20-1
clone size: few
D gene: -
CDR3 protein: CSARGGLAYEQYF
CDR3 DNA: TGCAGTGCTAGAGGAGGGTTGGCCTACGAGCAGTACTTC

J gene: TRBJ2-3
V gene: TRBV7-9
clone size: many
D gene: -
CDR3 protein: CASSRQETDTQYF
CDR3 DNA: TGTGCCAGCAGCCGCCAGGAAACAGATACGCAGTATTTT

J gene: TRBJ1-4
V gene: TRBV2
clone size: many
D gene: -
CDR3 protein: CASSLSREKLFF
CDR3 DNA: TGTGCCAGCAGTCTTAGCCGTGAAAAACTGTTTTTT

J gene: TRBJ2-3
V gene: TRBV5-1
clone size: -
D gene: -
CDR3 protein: CASSLPTENTDTQYF
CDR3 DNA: TGCGCCAGCAGCTTGCCGACTGAGAACACAGATACGCAGTATTTT

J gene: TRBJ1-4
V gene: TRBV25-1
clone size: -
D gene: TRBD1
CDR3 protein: CASSEGLRTGVREKLFF
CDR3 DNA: TGTGCCAGCAGTGAGGGTTTGCGGACAGGGGTAAGAGAAAAACTGTTTTTT

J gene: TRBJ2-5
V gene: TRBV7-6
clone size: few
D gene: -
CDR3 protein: CASSLEGGKETQYF
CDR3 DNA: TGTGCCAGCAGCTTAGAGGGGGGTAAAGAGACCCAGTACTTC

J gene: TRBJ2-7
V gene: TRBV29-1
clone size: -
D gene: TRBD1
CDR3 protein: CSVAGQGTAYEQYF
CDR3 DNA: TGCAGCGTTGCGGGACAGGGGACGGCCTACGAGCAGTACTTC

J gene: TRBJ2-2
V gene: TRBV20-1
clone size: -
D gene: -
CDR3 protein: CSARDLLGQKNTGELFF
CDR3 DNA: TGCAGTGCTAGAGATCTTCTTGGGCAGAAGAACACCGGGGAGCTGTTTTTT

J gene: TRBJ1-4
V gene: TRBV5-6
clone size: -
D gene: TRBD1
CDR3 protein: CASSRQGSTNEKLFF
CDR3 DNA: TGTGCCAGCAGCCGACAGGGCTCAACTAATGAAAAACTGTTTTTT

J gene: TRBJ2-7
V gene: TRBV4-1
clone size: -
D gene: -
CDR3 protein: CASSQTIPRAEQGQYF
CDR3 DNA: TGCGCCAGCAGCCAGACGATACCAAGAGCCGAACAGGGGCAGTACTTC

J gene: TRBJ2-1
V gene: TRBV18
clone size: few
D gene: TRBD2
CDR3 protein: CASSTRMGLVYNEQFF
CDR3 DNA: TGTGCCAGCTCAACCCGGATGGGACTAGTATACAATGAGCAGTTCTTC

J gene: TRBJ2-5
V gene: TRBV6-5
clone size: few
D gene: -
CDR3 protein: CASSYRSHRETQYF
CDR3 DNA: TGTGCCAGCAGTTACCGGTCTCATAGGGAGACCCAGTACTTC

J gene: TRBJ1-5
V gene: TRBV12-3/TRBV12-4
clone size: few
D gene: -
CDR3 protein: CASSPGKEQPQHF
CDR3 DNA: TGTGCCAGCAGCCCAGGGAAGGAACAGCCCCAGCATTTT

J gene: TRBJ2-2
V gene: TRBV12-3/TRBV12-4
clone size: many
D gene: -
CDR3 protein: CASSPSGGEINTGELFF
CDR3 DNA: TGTGCCAGCAGTCCCTCAGGGGGGGAGATCAACACCGGGGAGCTGTTTTTT

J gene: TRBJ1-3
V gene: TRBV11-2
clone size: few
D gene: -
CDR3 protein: CASSLLGNTIYF
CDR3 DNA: TGTGCCAGCAGCTTATTGGGAAACACCATATATTTT

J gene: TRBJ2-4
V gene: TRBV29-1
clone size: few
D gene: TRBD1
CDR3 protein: CSVEDPLGTDQYF
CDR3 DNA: TGCAGCGTTGAAGATCCCCTCGGGACAGATCAGTACTTC

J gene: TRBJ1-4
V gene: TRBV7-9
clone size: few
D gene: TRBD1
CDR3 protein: CASSFTGGDEKLFF
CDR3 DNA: TGTGCCAGCAGCTTTACAGGGGGCGATGAAAAACTGTTTTTT

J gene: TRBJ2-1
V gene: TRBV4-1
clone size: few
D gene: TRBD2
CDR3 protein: CASSQQTSGGLDEQFF
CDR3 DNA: TGCGCCAGCAGCCAACAGACTAGCGGGGGTTTGGATGAGCAGTTCTTC

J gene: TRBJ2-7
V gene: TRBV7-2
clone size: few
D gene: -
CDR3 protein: CASSSSLWSNEQYF
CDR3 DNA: TGTGCCAGCAGCTCCTCGCTCTGGTCGAACGAGCAGTACTTC

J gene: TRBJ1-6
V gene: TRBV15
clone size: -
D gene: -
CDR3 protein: CATRWSSDFSSPLHF
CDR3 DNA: TGTGCCACCAGGTGGAGTTCGGATTTTAGTTCACCCCTCCACTTT

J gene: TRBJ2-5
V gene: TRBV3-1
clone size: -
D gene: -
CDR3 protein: CASSSPAEGRASQYF
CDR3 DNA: TGTGCCAGCAGCTCCCCCGCGGAGGGACGGGCCTCCCAGTACTTC

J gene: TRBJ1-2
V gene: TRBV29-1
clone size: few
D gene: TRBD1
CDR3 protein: CSGLTGSRGYTF
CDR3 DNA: TGCAGCGGCCTGACAGGGTCCCGTGGCTACACCTTC

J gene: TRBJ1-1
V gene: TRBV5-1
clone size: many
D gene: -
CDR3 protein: CASSLLPGGDTEAFF
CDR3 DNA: TGCGCCAGCAGCCTCCTTCCCGGTGGGGACACTGAAGCTTTCTTT

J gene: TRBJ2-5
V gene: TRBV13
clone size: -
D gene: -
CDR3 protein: CASSWGTRPETQYF
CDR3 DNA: TGTGCCAGCAGCTGGGGGACGAGACCGGAGACCCAGTACTTC

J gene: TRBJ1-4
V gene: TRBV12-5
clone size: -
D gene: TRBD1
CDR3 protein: CASGQGQGREKLFF
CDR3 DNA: TGTGCTAGTGGCCAAGGACAGGGCAGGGAAAAACTGTTTTTT

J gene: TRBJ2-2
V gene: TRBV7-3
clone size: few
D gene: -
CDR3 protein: CASSPPPSRGELFF
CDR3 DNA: TGTGCCAGCAGCCCGCCGCCTTCTCGCGGGGAGCTGTTTTTT

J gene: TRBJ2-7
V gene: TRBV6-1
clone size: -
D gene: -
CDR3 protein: CASRRFDGHLYEQYF
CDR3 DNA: TGTGCCAGCAGGAGATTTGATGGTCACCTCTACGAGCAGTACTTC

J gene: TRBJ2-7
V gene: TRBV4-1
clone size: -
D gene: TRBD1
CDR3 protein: CASSRVGQALDYEQYF
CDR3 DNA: TGCGCCAGCAGCCGAGTGGGACAGGCCCTAGACTACGAGCAGTACTTC

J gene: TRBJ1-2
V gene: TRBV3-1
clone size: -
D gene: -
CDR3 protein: CASSQEGRGYGYTF
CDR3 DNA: TGTGCCAGCAGCCAAGAAGGACGTGGCTATGGCTACACCTTC

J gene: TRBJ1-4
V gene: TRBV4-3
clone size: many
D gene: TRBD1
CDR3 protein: CASSRIGQGNEKLFF
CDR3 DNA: TGCGCCAGCAGCCGTATCGGACAGGGTAATGAAAAACTGTTTTTT

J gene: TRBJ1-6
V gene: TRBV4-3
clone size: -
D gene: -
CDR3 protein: CASSQEGSWGNSPLHF
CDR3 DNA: TGCGCCAGCAGCCAAGAAGGATCGTGGGGCAATTCACCCCTCCACTTT

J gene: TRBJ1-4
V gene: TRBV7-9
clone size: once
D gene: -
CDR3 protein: CASSLGGARVDEKLFF
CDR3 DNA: TGTGCCAGCAGCTTAGGGGGGGCGCGGGTTGATGAAAAACTGTTTTTT

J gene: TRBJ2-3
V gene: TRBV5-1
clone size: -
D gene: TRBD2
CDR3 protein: CASGLTSGDEDTQYF
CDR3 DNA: TGCGCCAGCGGTCTCACTAGCGGGGACGAAGATACGCAGTATTTT

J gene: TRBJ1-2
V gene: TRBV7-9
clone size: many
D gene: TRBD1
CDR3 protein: CASSLQGSTNYGYTF
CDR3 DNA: TGTGCCAGCAGCCTACAGGGGAGCACTAACTATGGCTACACCTTC

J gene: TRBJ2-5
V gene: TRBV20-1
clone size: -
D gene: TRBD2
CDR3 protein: CSAELAGSTGTQYF
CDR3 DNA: TGCAGTGCTGAACTAGCGGGGAGTACGGGGACCCAGTACTTC

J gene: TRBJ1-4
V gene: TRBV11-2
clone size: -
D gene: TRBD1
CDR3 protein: CASSLWTGDEKLFF
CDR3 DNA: TGTGCCAGCAGCTTATGGACAGGGGATGAAAAACTGTTTTTT

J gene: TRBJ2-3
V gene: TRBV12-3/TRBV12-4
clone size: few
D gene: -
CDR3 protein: CASWDTTDHFTDTQYF
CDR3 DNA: TGTGCCAGCTGGGATACGACCGACCACTTCACAGATACGCAGTATTTT

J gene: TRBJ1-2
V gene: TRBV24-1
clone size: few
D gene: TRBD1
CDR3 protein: CATSGPDRGEYGYTF
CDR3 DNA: TGTGCCACCAGTGGCCCCGACAGGGGAGAATATGGCTACACCTTC

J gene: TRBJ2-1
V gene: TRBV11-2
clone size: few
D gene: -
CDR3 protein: CASSYRLASESNEQFF
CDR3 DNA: TGTGCCAGCAGCTACCGACTGGCTTCAGAGAGCAATGAGCAGTTCTTC

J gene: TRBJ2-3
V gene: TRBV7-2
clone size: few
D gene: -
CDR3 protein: CASSLRQITDTQYF
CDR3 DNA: TGTGCCAGCAGCTTAAGACAGATCACAGATACGCAGTATTTT